Presented here are 12 T cell receptor beta chains from one specimen sequenced in a study of early stage breast cancer tumors. Only in-frame clones appear in the TCRdb table, and some are missing; sequencing was by immunoSEQ multiplex PCR. The sample has about 36,000 clones; under 80% are singletons. The source material was blood. The receptors here all came from a person between 55 and 69 years old with breast cancer.

The chain is built from TRBV6-5 and TRBJ2-2, with D uncertain. CDR1 is MNHEY, CDR2 SVGAGI, per germline. V lost 5 bases to trimming and J lost 6 bases, with 16 bases between them. CDR3 length: 15 residues. CDR3 coding DNA: TGTGCCAGCAGTGCCATAGCCTCAGGTTCCGGGGAGCTGTTTTTT. Translated: CASSAIASGSGELFF.

This rearrangement joins TRBV4-1 to TRBJ1-5; TRBD1 might be the D (6 bases). CDR1 is MGHRA and CDR2 is YSYEKL in the germline V gene. This CDR3 is 19 amino acids long. Trimming pared 2 bases from V and 2 bases from J, leaving 22 bases between. CDR3 amino acids: CASSQFGTGVSGGNQPQHF. The CDR3 nucleotides read TGCGCCAGCAGCCAATTCGGAACGGGTGTGTCAGGGGGCAATCAGCCCCAGCATTTT.

The V call is TRBV6-1, the J call TRBJ2-4; 7 bases align to TRBD2. Germline CDR1 MNHNS, CDR2 SASEGT. Unmatched junction bases numbered 5, after V lost 4 bases and J lost 5 bases. The CDR3 covers 14 residues. The CDR3 coding sequence is TGTGCCAGCAGTGTGGGCGGGAGTGAAAACATTCAGTACTTC. Translation gives CASSVGGSENIQYF.

This clone has more than one count but fewer than ten. The chain carries TRBV4-1 and TRBJ2-5, with TRBD1 matching over 7 bases. This CDR3 is built from 15 residues. J lost 4 bases, V lost 4 bases, and 9 bases had no gene match. CDR1 MGHRA and CDR2 YSYEKL come from the germline V gene. CDR3 region: CASSRQGVRGETQYF. CDR3 in DNA: TGCGCCAGCAGCCGCCAGGGGGTAAGGGGAGAGACCCAGTACTTC.

This clone was recorded only once. The J gene is TRBJ1-3, the V gene TRBV6-5; D is ambiguous. CDR3 length: 15 residues. Germline assignment: CDR1 MNHEY and CDR2 SVGAGI. V gave up 4 bases and J gave up 5 bases, with 15 bases separating them. The CDR3 DNA is TGTGCCAGCAGTTCCCGCCTGGGAGGACGAAACACCATATATTTT. This sequence encodes CASSSRLGGRNTIYF.

This clone was detected only once. This rearrangement joins TRBV6-6 to TRBJ2-5, with D maybe TRBD1 (6 bases). The CDR3 has 14 residues. Trimming took off 0 bases at V and 4 bases at J, with 9 bases between the two ends. The germline V gene has CDR1 MNHNY and CDR2 SVGAGI (reference sequence). CDR3 nucleotides: TGTGCCAGCAGTTACTCGCGCAGGGGAGAGACCCAGTACTTC. It codes for CASSYSRRGETQYF.

The chain recombines TRBV5-1 with TRBJ2-5, with 7 bases that match TRBD2. V lost 2 bases to trimming and J lost 4 bases; unmatched junction nucleotides: 8. The CDR3 is made up of 15 amino acids. Germline loops: CDR1 SGHRS, CDR2 YFSETQ. The CDR3 loop reads CASSFELARGETQYF. Here the CDR3 DNA reads TGCGCCAGCAGCTTTGAACTAGCGAGAGGAGAGACCCAGTACTTC.

This chain connects TRBV5-1 to TRBJ2-2; TRBD1 aligns across 8 bases. This CDR3 spans 16 amino acids. After removal of 4 bases from V and 7 bases from J, the junction contained 12 bases not matched to a gene. The germline gives CDR1 SGHRS, CDR2 YFSETQ. CDR3 in amino acids: CASSIGSGTGYGELFF. The CDR3 region has the DNA TGCGCCAGCAGCATTGGGAGTGGGACAGGCTACGGGGAGCTGTTTTTT.

Only a few counts were recorded for this clone. The rearrangement uses TRBV11-1 and TRBJ2-7; a possible D gene is TRBD1 (5 bases). V was shortened by 7 bases and J by 0 bases, with 7 bases between the two germline ends. Germline V gene sequence: CDR1 SGHAT, CDR2 FQDESV (reference sequence). This CDR3 comprises 12 residues. Written as DNA, the CDR3 is TGTGCCAGCAAGGGGCACTCCTACGAGCAGTACTTC. Its translation: CASKGHSYEQYF.

This clone was counted between two and nine times. V gene TRBV19 combines with J gene TRBJ1-3, with D maybe TRBD1 (6 bases). Trimming pared 6 bases from V and 8 bases from J, leaving 17 bases between. There are 14 residues in the CDR3. Germline V gives CDR1 LNHDA, CDR2 SQIVND (reference sequence). CDR3 sequence: CASSDRGSGDTIYF. The CDR3 region has the DNA TGTGCCAGTAGCGATAGGGGGTCCGGTGACACCATATATTTT.

The CDR3 reads CASTSGRGHYGYTF. The CDR3 bases are TGCGCCAGCACATCGGGCAGGGGTCACTATGGCTACACCTTC. This sequence joins TRBV4-1 and TRBJ1-2, with D maybe TRBD1 (6 bases). V lost 7 bases, J lost 3 bases, and 15 bases lay in between. This CDR3 has 14 residues. Germline-derived CDR1 and CDR2 are MGHRA and YSYEKL.

This chain connects TRBV6-1 to TRBJ1-1; 8 nucleotides line up with TRBD1. After removal of 0 bases from V and 5 bases from J, the junction contained 2 bases not matched to a gene. CDR1 MNHNS and CDR2 SASEGT come from the germline V gene. The CDR3 is 14 residues long. The CDR3 nucleotides read TGTGCCAGCAGTGAAGCGGACAGGGTTACTGAAGCTTTCTTT. Amino acid sequence: CASSEADRVTEAFF.